This T cell receptor beta chain was obtained from a study of T cells in Graves' hyperthyroidism and ophthalmopathy (dated by TCRdb to between 2018 and 2021). For context, the study as a whole: Peripheral blood samples were taken at initial diagnosis, before any treatment was given. A discovery cohort of about a hundred patients, 43 with Graves' ophthalmopathy and under 60 with stable Graves' hyperthyroidism, was used to find distinguishing TCR V-J signatures. Prospective prediction of ophthalmopathy was tested in an independent validation cohort consisting of under 20 hyperthyroidism patients and about 17 patients who later progressed to ophthalmopathy. The 75 to 100 discovery patients were randomly split 7:3 into training and test sets. In six Graves' hyperthyroidism patients, the study also compared T-cell repertoires from thyroid tissue with T-cell repertoires from blood. After blood sampling, hyperthyroidism patients were treated with methimazole at a starting dose of 30 mg daily, and ophthalmopathy patients were treated with high-dose intravenous methylprednisolone. According to the paper, TCR Vbeta CDR3 sequencing was carried out on more than 120 peripheral blood samples, which came from over 40 ophthalmopathy, fewer than 80 hyperthyroidism and some 17 progressor patients. The paper's findings and limits, for the study overall: Blood samples also contained most of the expanded thyroid clonotypes (frequency above 0.001), which suggests that blood repertoires may reflect thyroid immune responses. Sample size was not statistically predetermined, and investigators were not blinded to group allocation. In validation, the model predicted progression to ophthalmopathy a median of roughly 6.5 months before onset, with roughly 71% sensitivity and roughly 73% specificity. A 13 V-J signature model separated ophthalmopathy from stable hyperthyroidism, with approximately 87% sensitivity and 81.08% specificity in cross-validation and 80%/75% in testing.

Ten or more counts support this clonotype. The specificity of this receptor is unknown. Base qualities are not recorded, but no much larger clone differs from it by a single base. Moderately to severely active disease, a Clinical Activity Score of at least 3, a NOSPECS grade of at least 4, and a duration under 3 months were present in ophthalmopathy patients. Any patient with an uncontrolled infection, another autoimmune disease, pregnancy or lactation was excluded. Clinical symptoms, serum thyroxine and TRAb, thyroid ultrasound, and orbital computed tomography formed the basis for the diagnoses. PBMCs were separated from approximately 10 ml of fresh peripheral blood using Ficoll-Paque density gradient centrifugation. Total RNA was extracted using Trizol reagent, and RNA quality was assessed on an Agilent 2100 Bioanalyzer. The TCR beta CDR3 regions were amplified from the RNA transcripts. The TCR CDR3 was subjected to a first round of RT-PCR using the HTBI primer set and the Qiagen OneStep RT-PCR kit. Libraries were constructed in a second round of multiplex PCR, after which size selection and purification were carried out. The libraries were sequenced on an Illumina HiSeq2000 using paired-end 100 bp reads. In the original analysis: SOAPnuke was used to process the raw data, removing reads that contained adapters or uncalled bases, had a mean Phred below 15, or lacked an exact match to the constant primer or identifier. COPE v1.2.5 was used to merge the high-quality paired reads, and each unique nucleotide sequence was defined as a clonotype. Clonotypes were aligned to IMGT TRBV, TRBD and TRBJ reference segments using MiTCR v1.1. Analysis was restricted to V-J combinations with a frequency above 0.0001, which covered roughly 99% of repertoires. A TCS score was defined as the ratio between F50 (clonal expansion) and ExV (chaos), using BLOSUM62-based TCRdist between CDR3 peptides within each V-J. Welch's t-statistics and random forest reduced approximately 520 V-J features to 13, which were used in a naive Bayes classifier (R e1071). TCRdb reprocessed the public reads (quality trimming at Q25 with fastp, clone calling with MiXCR) and kept in-frame beta chains. Each CDR3 protein gets just one entry, which takes the most common genes and DNA from the rows behind it. What appears here as the V and J calls and clone size reflects TCRdb's work, not the paper's. A total of around 530,000 distinct CDR3 sequences appear in this sample, approximately 17% of them only once. Approximately 15% of the sample comes from the top ten.

Measured from the cysteine to the phenylalanine, the CDR3 is 16 residues long. The read is trimmed to its CDR3 DNA, 48 bases read in frame from base 1. V loses 3 bases, J loses 4 bases, and the germline ends lie 16 bases apart. CDR1 is given as ENHRY and CDR2 as SYGVKD, both from the germline V gene. The chain is assembled from TRBV10-3 and TRBJ1-3; possibly the D gene is TRBD1, per 5 matching bases. Input material: blood. The TCR sequence derives from a woman aged 18 to 35 with Graves' ophthalmopathy. The nucleotide sequence reads as follows: TGTGCCATCAGTGAACCAGGGCAAGTTAACGGAAACACCATATATTTT. Its translation is CAISEPGQVNGNTIYF.